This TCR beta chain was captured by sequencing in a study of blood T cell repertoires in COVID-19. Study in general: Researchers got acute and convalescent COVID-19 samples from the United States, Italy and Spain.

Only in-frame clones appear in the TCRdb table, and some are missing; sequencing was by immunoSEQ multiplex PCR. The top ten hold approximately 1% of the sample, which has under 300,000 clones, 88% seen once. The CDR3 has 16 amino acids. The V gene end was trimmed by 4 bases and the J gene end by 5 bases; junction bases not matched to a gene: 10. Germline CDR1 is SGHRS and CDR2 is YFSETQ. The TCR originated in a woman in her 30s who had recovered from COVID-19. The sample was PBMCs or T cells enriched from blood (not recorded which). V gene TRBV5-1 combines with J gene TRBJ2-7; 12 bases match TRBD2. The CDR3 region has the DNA TGCGCCAGCAGCATCCGGACTAGCGGGATAGGCGACGAGCAGTACTTC. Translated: CASSIRTSGIGDEQYF. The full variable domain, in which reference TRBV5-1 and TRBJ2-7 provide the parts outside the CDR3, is KAGVTQTPRYLIKTRGQQVTLSCSPISGHRSVSWYQQTPGQGLQFLFEYFSETQRNKGNFPGRFSGRQFSNSRSEMNVSTLELGDSALYLCASSIRTSGIGDEQYFGPGTRLTVT.